Each of the 32 T cell receptor beta chains below was sequenced from the same sample in a study of a mutant IDH1 vaccine in newly diagnosed glioma. The table came from immunoSEQ multiplex PCR; TCRdb's copy has only in-frame clones and leaves some out. This sample has 40,000 to 50,000 clones; 75% to 90% occur once, and the top ten carry approximately 1.7%. Antigens for these TCRs are unknown. Time point in this sample: week 5, during vaccination. Vaccine doses each comprised 300 ug of mutant IDH1 20-mer peptide, with topical imiquimod. The sequencing here drew on PBMCs, taken from a glioma patient whose treatment included an IDH1 peptide vaccine. Receptors were obtained from a man in his forties with glioma.

CDR3 amino acids: CASSLDRARYEQYF. CDR3 bases: TGTGCCAGCTCACTGGACAGGGCGAGGTACGAGCAGTACTTC. This sequence joins TRBV18 and TRBJ2-7; 8 bases match TRBD1. V lost 4 bases and J lost 4; bases outside the gene matches: 6. The CDR3 contains 14 residues. Germline lookup yields CDR1 KGHSH and CDR2 LQKENI. The full variable domain, rest sourced from reference TRBV18 and TRBJ2-7, is NAGVMQNPRHLVRRRGQEARLRCSPMKGHSHVYWYRQLPEEGLKFMVYLQKENIIDESGMPKERFSAEFPKEGPSILRIQQVVRGDSAAYFCASSLDRARYEQYFGPGTRLTVT.

The V and J genes are TRBV5-1 and TRBJ2-7; D tentatively reads TRBD1 or TRBD2 (5 bases each). The CDR3 consists of 15 residues. Between the trimmed V and J ends, which lost 0 bases and 5 bases, there was a span of 15 bases. Germline V gene sequence: CDR1 SGHRS, CDR2 YFSETQ. The CDR3 sequence: CASSLARPGPDEQYF. As DNA, the CDR3 is TGCGCCAGCAGCTTGGCCCGTCCGGGACCGGACGAGCAGTACTTC.

This clone occurred a few times. The gene calls are TRBV27 and TRBJ2-4; D gene unclear. This CDR3 is built from 13 residues. Germline CDR1 and CDR2: MNHEY and SMNVEV (reference sequence). Trimming removed 5 bases from V and 4 bases from J, with 9 bases in between. This chain's CDR3 is CASSLGIKNIQYF. The CDR3 DNA reads TGTGCCAGCAGTCTTGGGATTAAAAACATTCAGTACTTC.

This sequence joins TRBV7-9 and TRBJ2-7; no firm D call. Trimming removed 1 base from V and 0 bases from J, with 4 bases in between. Germline values: CDR1 SEHNR, CDR2 FQNEAQ (reference sequence). This CDR3 contains 13 residues. As DNA, the CDR3 is TGTGCCAGCAGCTTAGTTAGCTCCTACGAGCAGTACTTC. Amino acids: CASSLVSSYEQYF.

The chain joins TRBV9 to TRBJ2-7, with 7 nucleotides matching TRBD1. CDR3 length: 14 residues. CDR1 and CDR2 (germline): SGDLS, YYNGEE. Trimming removed 0 bases from V and 7 bases from J; junction bases left unmatched: 7. The chain's CDR3 is CASSVEYRGWEQYF. DNA of the CDR3: TGTGCCAGCAGCGTAGAGTACAGGGGTTGGGAGCAGTACTTC.

The chain recombines TRBV9 with TRBJ1-5; D remains unclear. Trimming removed 0 bases from V and 1 base from J, with 8 bases in between. CDR1 and CDR2 (germline): SGDLS, YYNGEE. CDR3 size: 15 residues. DNA of the CDR3: TGTGCCAGCAGCGTAGCTCCCCAGAGCAATCAGCCCCAGCATTTT. Its protein product is CASSVAPQSNQPQHF.

On this clone itself: Distinct nucleotide sequences in the sample also encode this CDR3. CDR3 bases: TGCGCCAGCAGCTTGGCAGGGAGCTCCTACAATGAGCAGTTCTTC. Translating gives CASSLAGSSYNEQFF. V usage is TRBV5-1 and J usage is TRBJ2-1; the D gene could be TRBD1 or TRBD2 (5 bases each). CDR3 size: 15 residues. V shed 0 bases and J shed 0 bases, with 7 bases lying between them. The V gene's germline CDR1 is SGHRS and CDR2 YFSETQ.

V is TRBV21-1 and J is TRBJ2-7. TRBV21-1 is marked as a pseudogene. The CDR3 consists of 16 residues. DNA for the CDR3: TGTGCCAGCAGCAAAGCGCTAGGGGAGAGCTCCTACGAGCAGTACTTC. The encoded protein is CASSKALGESSYEQYF.

V usage is TRBV11-2 and J usage is TRBJ2-1; D gene ambiguous. The CDR3 sequence is 12 residues long. The V and J ends lost 6 bases and 8 bases respectively, with 11 bases between them. Germline V gene lookup returns CDR1 SGHAT and CDR2 FQNNGV. In DNA, the CDR3 is TGTGCCAGCAGTACCGTAGCTGATGAGCAGTTCTTC. It is translated as CASSTVADEQFF.

The chain carries TRBV19 and TRBJ1-2; D ambiguous. Trimming shortened V by 1 base and J by 2 bases, and 11 bases separated the two germline ends. This CDR3 contains 15 residues. Germline V gene data show CDR1 as LNHDA and CDR2 as SQIVND (reference sequence). The CDR3 loop is CASSIVGQLNYGYTF. DNA of the CDR3: TGTGCCAGTAGTATAGTCGGGCAACTAAACTATGGCTACACCTTC. Using reference TRBV19 and TRBJ1-2 for the parts outside the CDR3, the full variable domain is DGGITQSPKYLFRKEGQNVTLSCEQNLNHDAMYWYRQDPGQGLRLIYYSQIVNDFQKGDIAEGYSVSREKKESFPLTVTSAQKNPTAFYLCASSIVGQLNYGYTFGSGTRLTVV.

The chain employs TRBV5-1 and TRBJ2-7; D gene uncertain. This CDR3 is 15 amino acids long. The V end lost 4 bases, the J end lost 0 bases, and 14 bases lay between the germline ends. CDR1 and CDR2 (germline): SGHRS, YFSETQ. In DNA form, the CDR3 reads TGCGCCAGCAGCGGGGAACCAGCAATCTCCTACGAGCAGTACTTC. Its protein is CASSGEPAISYEQYF. Complete variable domain (other parts from reference TRBV5-1 and TRBJ2-7): KAGVTQTPRYLIKTRGQQVTLSCSPISGHRSVSWYQQTPGQGLQFLFEYFSETQRNKGNFPGRFSGRQFSNSRSEMNVSTLELGDSALYLCASSGEPAISYEQYFGPGTRLTVT.

This chain joins TRBV6-5 and TRBJ1-3, with D unresolved. The germline V gene has CDR1 MNHEY and CDR2 SVGAGI. The CDR3 is 16 residues long. Trimming pared 0 bases from V and 0 bases from J, leaving 9 bases between. In DNA, the CDR3 is TGTGCCAGCAGTTACTCTTCAAGCGGCTCTGGAAACACCATATATTTT. This translates into CASSYSSSGSGNTIYF.

The chain carries TRBV7-3 and TRBJ2-2, with a weak D call TRBD1 (6 bases). The CDR3 has 15 amino acids. Germline CDR1 and CDR2: SGHTA and FQGTGA. The V end lost 6 bases, the J end lost 2 bases, and 13 bases lay between the germline ends. The CDR3 sequence is CASSRSGVNTGELFF. The DNA of the CDR3 is TGTGCCAGCAGTAGGTCAGGGGTAAACACCGGGGAGCTGTTTTTT.

This CDR3 reads CASSDLADWGEQFF. The CDR3 coding sequence is TGTGCCAGCAGTGATCTAGCGGACTGGGGTGAGCAGTTCTTC. The chain combines TRBV6-5 with TRBJ2-1, with 7 nucleotides matching TRBD2. Trimming took 5 bases from V and 9 from J; bases not matched to a gene: 10. The CDR3 is 14 residues long. The germline gives CDR1 MNHEY, CDR2 SVGAGI.

V usage is TRBV7-8 and J usage is TRBJ1-5; D possibly corresponds to TRBD1 (6 bases). The CDR3 totals 16 residues. V shed 4 bases and J shed 6 bases, with 19 bases lying between them. Germline loops: CDR1 SGHVS, CDR2 FQNEAQ. For the CDR3, the DNA is TGTGCCAGCAGCTCCAGACAGGATTCATGGGGTCAGCCCCAGCATTTT. This codes for CASSSRQDSWGQPQHF.

This chain links TRBV7-9 with TRBJ2-7, with a possible D match to TRBD2 (5 bases). The germline V gene has CDR1 SEHNR and CDR2 FQNEAQ (reference sequence). V lost 5 bases, J lost 5 bases, and 13 bases lay in between. The CDR3 has 13 residues. CDR3 sequence reads: CASSPGRPHEQYF. For the CDR3, the DNA is TGTGCCAGCAGCCCGGGGAGACCCCACGAGCAGTACTTC.

This clone was observed a single time. The chain recombines TRBV19 with TRBJ2-2, with TRBD1 matching 9 bases. The CDR3 is made up of 17 amino acids. Looked up from germline, CDR1 is LNHDA and CDR2 is SQIVND (reference sequence). V was clipped by 6 bases and J by 3 bases; unmatched bases: 11. The CDR3 here is CASSPMGDRVDTGELFF. The CDR3 nucleotides are TGTGCCAGTAGCCCCATGGGGGACAGGGTGGACACCGGGGAGCTGTTTTTT.

The rearrangement joins TRBV6-5 to TRBJ1-4; D gene uncertain. The V gene lost 0 bases and the J gene lost 7 bases, with 9 bases spanning the gap. The CDR3 sequence is 14 residues long. The germline CDR1 and CDR2 sequences are MNHEY and SVGAGI. In DNA form, the CDR3 reads TGTGCCAGCAGTTACTCGATGGCAATTGAAAAACTGTTTTTT. Its protein product is CASSYSMAIEKLFF.

This rearrangement joins TRBV28 to TRBJ2-5, with D tentatively TRBD1 (6 bases). Germline CDR1 is MDHEN and CDR2 is SYDVKM. This CDR3 contains 15 residues. The V and J ends lost 4 bases and 7 bases respectively, with 19 bases between them. In nucleotides, the CDR3 is TGTGCCAGCAGTTCCATACAGGGAGTAATTCGGACCCAGTACTTC. Translating gives CASSSIQGVIRTQYF.

The genes are TRBV19 and TRBJ2-3; D gene ambiguous. V lost 6 bases and J lost 0, with 7 bases in between. Germline CDR1 reads LNHDA; CDR2 reads SQIVND (reference sequence). CDR3 size: 13 residues. CDR3 in amino acids: CASRDSSTDTQYF. The CDR3 DNA reads as TGTGCCAGTAGAGATTCTAGCACAGATACGCAGTATTTT.

The rearrangement uses TRBV9 and TRBJ1-1; the D gene is possibly TRBD1 (5 bases). This CDR3 has 13 residues. Per the germline V gene, CDR1 is SGDLS and CDR2 is YYNGEE. V was clipped by 0 bases and J by 6 bases, with 9 bases between them. The CDR3 spells CASSVGQTSEAFF. The CDR3 nucleotides are TGTGCCAGCAGCGTAGGACAGACTTCTGAAGCTTTCTTT.

The rearrangement joins TRBV4-3 to TRBJ2-7, with D perhaps TRBD2 (5 bases). There are 14 residues in the CDR3. Germline V gives CDR1 LGHNA, CDR2 YSLEER. Trimming removed 3 bases from V and 2 bases from J, with 11 bases in between. The CDR3 sequence: CASSQGAFAYEQYF. The CDR3 region has the DNA TGCGCCAGCAGCCAGGGAGCGTTCGCCTACGAGCAGTACTTC.

This sequence joins TRBV11-3 and TRBJ2-1; D is perhaps TRBD1 or TRBD2 (5 bases each). Germline V CDR1 and CDR2: SGHNT, YENEEA. This CDR3 is built from 14 residues. V dropped 4 bases and J dropped 8 bases, with 15 bases sitting between them. The CDR3 nucleotides are TGTGCCAGCAGCTCGAGCTTCGGGGCCCATGAGCAGTTCTTC. Residues: CASSSSFGAHEQFF.

A single count supports this clone. The V gene is TRBV19, the J gene TRBJ2-5, with a possible D match to TRBD2 (5 bases). Trimming cost V 6 bases and J 4 bases, with 18 bases left between them. Looked up from germline, CDR1 is LNHDA and CDR2 is SQIVND (reference sequence). The length of the CDR3 is 15 residues. The CDR3 sequence: CASRRRPNGRETQYF. The DNA of the CDR3 is TGTGCCAGTAGAAGACGGCCCAATGGGAGAGAGACCCAGTACTTC.

For this clone: The junction and the germline gene differ at one end; a read error may be behind it. This rearrangement joins TRBV19 to TRBJ2-7; D gene ambiguous. The CDR3 contains 13 residues. Germline V gene lookup returns CDR1 LNHDA and CDR2 SQIVND (reference sequence). DNA of the CDR3: TGTGCCAGTGGATACTCAGGCTCCCACGAGCAGTACTTC. Amino acid sequence: CASGYSGSHEQYF. The whole variable domain, remainder taken from reference TRBV19 and TRBJ2-7, is DGGITQSPKYLFRKEGQNVTLSCEQNLNHDAMYWYRQDPGQGLRLIYYSQIVNDFQKGDIAEGYSVSREKKESFPLTVTSAQKNPTAFYLCASGYSGSHEQYFGPGTRLTVT.

The CDR3: CSVIQGSYEQYF. Written as DNA, the CDR3 is TGCAGCGTAATACAGGGCTCCTACGAGCAGTACTTC. The chain employs TRBV29-1 and TRBJ2-7; tentatively, D is TRBD1 (6 bases). This CDR3 spans 12 amino acids. The V gene's germline CDR1 is SQVTM and CDR2 ANQGSEA. V lost 6 bases to trimming and J lost 0 bases, with 9 bases between them.

The V call is TRBV5-1, the J call TRBJ2-3; TRBD2 matches at 7 bases. There are 14 residues in the CDR3. Germline CDR1 reads SGHRS; CDR2 reads YFSETQ. Trimming cost V 3 bases and J 1 base; bases outside gene matches: 2. CDR3 nucleotide sequence: TGCGCCAGCAGCTCCCTAGCGGGCACAGATACGCAGTATTTT. Encoded protein: CASSSLAGTDTQYF. Looking up the rest from reference TRBV5-1 and TRBJ2-3 gives the full variable domain: KAGVTQTPRYLIKTRGQQVTLSCSPISGHRSVSWYQQTPGQGLQFLFEYFSETQRNKGNFPGRFSGRQFSNSRSEMNVSTLELGDSALYLCASSSLAGTDTQYFGPGTRLTVL.

This clone was recorded once. The chain couples TRBV5-1 to TRBJ2-7, with 7 positions matching TRBD1. In germline, CDR1 is SGHRS, CDR2 YFSETQ. The V segment lost 4 bases and the J segment 6 bases; nucleotides outside the gene matches: 4. This CDR3 is 12 amino acids long. The CDR3 protein is CASSPTGPEQYF. CDR3 DNA sequence: TGCGCCAGCAGCCCGACAGGGCCCGAGCAGTACTTC.

The V gene is TRBV10-1, the J gene TRBJ1-1; no firm D call. The germline CDR1 and CDR2 sequences are WNHNN and SYGVQD (reference sequence). The CDR3 runs to 14 residues. V was pared by 3 bases and J by 0 bases, with 8 bases between. The CDR3 DNA reads TGCGCCAGCAGTGAAAGTGGGCTGAACACTGAAGCTTTCTTT. As protein: CASSESGLNTEAFF.

This chain links TRBV4-2 with TRBJ2-7; D uncertain. Trimming shortened V by 0 bases and J by 3 bases, and 12 bases separated the two germline ends. From germline, CDR1 is LGHNA and CDR2 YNFKEQ. The CDR3 extends over 15 amino acids. The CDR3 protein is CASSQEAGRGYEQYF. In nucleotides, the CDR3 is TGTGCCAGCAGCCAAGAGGCAGGTAGAGGCTACGAGCAGTACTTC.

The V and J genes are TRBV11-2 and TRBJ2-1; perhaps TRBD2 as D (5 bases). Trimming shortened V by 3 bases and J by 5 bases, and 11 bases separated the two germline ends. Germline-derived CDR1 and CDR2 are SGHAT and FQNNGV. The CDR3 consists of 14 residues. DNA of the CDR3: TGTGCCAGCAGCTTGGGTACTAGAAACAATGAGCAGTTCTTC. Its protein is CASSLGTRNNEQFF.

V is TRBV10-3 and J is TRBJ1-2, with a tentative D call TRBD1 (5 bases). Trimming cost V 0 bases and J 4 bases, with 9 bases left between them. The germline gives CDR1 ENHRY, CDR2 SYGVKD. This CDR3 has 14 amino acids. The CDR3 coding sequence is TGTGCCATCAGTGAGTCGAGTGGGGGCTATGGCTACACCTTC. Protein: CAISESSGGYGYTF.